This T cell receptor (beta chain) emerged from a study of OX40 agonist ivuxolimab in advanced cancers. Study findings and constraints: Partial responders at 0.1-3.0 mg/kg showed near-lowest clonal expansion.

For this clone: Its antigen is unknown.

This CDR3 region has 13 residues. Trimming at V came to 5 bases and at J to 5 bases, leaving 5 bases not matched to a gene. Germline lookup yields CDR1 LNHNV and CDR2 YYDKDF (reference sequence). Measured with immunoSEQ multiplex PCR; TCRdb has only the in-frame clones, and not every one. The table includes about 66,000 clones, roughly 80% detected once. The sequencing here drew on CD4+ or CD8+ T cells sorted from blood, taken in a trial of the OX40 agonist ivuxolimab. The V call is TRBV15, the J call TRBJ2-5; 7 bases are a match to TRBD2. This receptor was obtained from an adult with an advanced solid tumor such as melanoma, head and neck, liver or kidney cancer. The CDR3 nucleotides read TGTGCCACCAGCCATGGGGGGGAGGAGACCCAGTACTTC. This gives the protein CATSHGGEETQYF.